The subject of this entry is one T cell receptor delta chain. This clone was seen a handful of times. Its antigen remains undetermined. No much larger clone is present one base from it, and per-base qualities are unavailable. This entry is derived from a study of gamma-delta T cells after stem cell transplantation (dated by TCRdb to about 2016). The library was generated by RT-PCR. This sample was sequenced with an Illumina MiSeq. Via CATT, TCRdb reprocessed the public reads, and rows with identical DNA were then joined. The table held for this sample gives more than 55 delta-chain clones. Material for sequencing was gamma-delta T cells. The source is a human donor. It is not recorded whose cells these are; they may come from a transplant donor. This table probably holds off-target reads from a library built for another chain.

This receptor carries the CDR3 CACDNVGGYEHTDKLIF. The DNA reads as follows: TGTGCCTGTGACAACGTTGGGGGATACGAGCACACCGATAAACTCATCTTT. The chain is made from TRDV2 and TRDJ1; the central 11 bases match TRDD3. Germline trimming: 2 bases from V, 0 bases from J; junction bases outside gene matches: 7. The CDR3 runs 17 amino acids, cysteine and phenylalanine included. The retained sequence is limited to the CDR3, 51 bases, with the frame set at the first base. CDR1 GEAIGNYY and CDR2 EKD were looked up in the germline V gene.